The text below deals with one T cell receptor beta chain. Trimming left V 3 bases short and J 4 bases short, with 9 bases between. CDR3 length: 13 amino acids. These data originate in a study of identical twins. TCRdb processed the 5' RACE reads anew with MiXCR; each CDR3 protein has one entry. The sample records 500,000 to 600,000 distinct CDR3 sequences, 22% being singletons. These data were also filed under a second study, of T cells expressing NK-cell markers. That publication notes: The leading position in the CD3+CD56-NKG2C+ fraction of four donors also went to these clonotypes.

The receptor was derived from a woman between 18 and 29 years old in good health. The chain has TRBV12-3 or TRBV12-4 and TRBJ1-1; D unclear. Material for sequencing was CD4+ T cells sorted from blood. CDR3 nucleotide sequence: TGTGCCAGCAGTTTGATGGTCGGCACTGAAGCTTTCTTT. Residues: CASSLMVGTEAFF.